Listed here are 13 T cell receptor beta chains from one sample, sequenced in a study of cytomegalovirus exposure and HLA in healthy donors. Amplification used 60 Vbeta primers and 13 Jbeta primers. The table came from immunoSEQ multiplex PCR; TCRdb's copy has only in-frame clones and leaves some out. The data hold about 97,000 clones, with more than 70% observed a single time. Sequencing was performed on PBMCs. The receptor set was obtained from a male donor in good health and CMV-seropositive.

This clone was recorded only once. One end of the junction varies from germline; a read error may be responsible. This chain joins TRBV28 and TRBJ2-2; D perhaps matches TRBD2 (7 bases). The CDR3 totals 15 residues. From germline, CDR1 is MDHEN and CDR2 SYDVKM. The CDR3 DNA reads TGTGCCAGCAGTTTCGGGGGGCGGGACACCGAGGAGCTGTTTTTT. Translating gives CASSFGGRDTEELFF.

The chain links TRBV4-3 to TRBJ2-7, with 11 bases lining up with TRBD1. CDR1 and CDR2 from the germline V gene are LGHNA and YSLEER. The CDR3 totals 16 residues. V was clipped by 0 bases and J by 5 bases; unmatched bases: 6. In DNA form, the CDR3 reads TGCGCCAGCAGCCAAGATACGGGACAGGGGGGAAACGAGCAGTACTTC. It codes for CASSQDTGQGGNEQYF.

V usage is TRBV5-1 and J usage is TRBJ2-1; D not resolved. V shed 0 bases and J shed 8 bases, with 12 bases lying between them. The germline CDR1 and CDR2 sequences are SGHRS and YFSETQ. CDR3 length: 14 residues. The CDR3: CASSLDGWIDEQFF. Written as DNA, the CDR3 is TGCGCCAGCAGCTTGGACGGGTGGATCGATGAGCAGTTCTTC.

The rearrangement links TRBV11-2 to TRBJ2-5, with D perhaps matching TRBD2 (5 bases). CDR1 is SGHAT and CDR2 is FQNNGV in the germline V gene. V gave up 5 bases and J gave up 2 bases, with 12 bases separating them. This CDR3 has 14 amino acids. The CDR3 spells CASSRPGFQETQYF. The CDR3 nucleotides read TGTGCCAGCAGCCGCCCGGGATTTCAAGAGACCCAGTACTTC. Full variable domain (remainder filled in from reference TRBV11-2 and TRBJ2-5): EAGVAQSPRYKIIEKRQSVAFWCNPISGHATLYWYQQILGQGPKLLIQFQNNGVVDDSQLPKDRFSAERLKGVDSTLKIQPAKLEDSAVYLCASSRPGFQETQYFGPGTRLLVL.

The J gene is TRBJ1-2, the V gene TRBV28, with no clear D. CDR1 MDHEN and CDR2 SYDVKM come from the germline V gene. The CDR3 spans 12 residues. Trimming removed 1 base at V and 4 bases at J, with 4 bases between. The CDR3 loop is CASSLSFYGYTF. The CDR3 DNA is TGTGCCAGCAGTTTATCTTTCTATGGCTACACCTTC.

Here the CDR3 reads CASSPFYGAGNTIYF. CDR3 nucleotides: TGTGCCAGCAGCCCCTTTTACGGGGCTGGAAACACCATATATTTT. V usage is TRBV28 and J usage is TRBJ1-3; D remains ambiguous. V was clipped by 6 bases and J by 2 bases, with 14 bases between them. The CDR3 length is 15 residues. CDR1 is MDHEN and CDR2 is SYDVKM in the germline V gene.

The table lists this clone with a few counts. This chain links TRBV2 with TRBJ2-7, with D possibly matching TRBD1 (6 bases). Trimming cost V 6 bases and J 5 bases, with 14 bases left between them. CDR3 length equals 13 residues. The germline CDR1 and CDR2 sequences are SNHLY and FYNNEI. The CDR3 here is CASSATGQNEQYF. CDR3 nucleotides: TGTGCCAGCAGCGCGACAGGTCAAAACGAGCAGTACTTC.

CDR3 residues: CASSKVGVLNRENYGYTF. DNA for the CDR3: TGTGCCAGCAGCAAAGTTGGGGTTTTGAATCGGGAAAACTATGGCTACACCTTC. The chain combines TRBV21-1 with TRBJ1-2. TRBV21-1 is given as a pseudogene. The CDR3 runs to 18 residues.

The chain has TRBV19 and TRBJ1-4; a possible D gene is TRBD1 (5 bases). Trimming took 10 bases from V and 11 from J, leaving 8 bases between them. This CDR3 has 9 residues. Germline V CDR1 and CDR2: LNHDA, SQIVND (reference sequence). This CDR3 is CAKGRKLFF. In nucleotides, the CDR3 is TGTGCCAAGGGGAGGAAACTGTTTTTT.

This chain joins TRBV5-1 and TRBJ1-2; D is uncertain. The CDR3 totals 14 residues. V was shortened by 4 bases and J by 0 bases, with 10 bases between the two germline ends. CDR1 and CDR2 from the germline V gene are SGHRS and YFSETQ. CDR3 sequence reads: CASSIAPPNYGYTF. The DNA of the CDR3 is TGCGCCAGCAGCATAGCCCCCCCTAACTATGGCTACACCTTC.

The V and J genes are TRBV18 and TRBJ2-7; no firm D call. CDR3 length: 12 amino acids. Germline CDR1 reads KGHSH; CDR2 reads LQKENI. Trimming took off 3 bases at V and 3 bases at J, with 6 bases between the two ends. The CDR3 nucleotides read TGTGCCAGCTCACCCGGAGACTACGAGCAGTACTTC. Residues: CASSPGDYEQYF. The full variable domain, completed using reference TRBV18 and TRBJ2-7, is NAGVMQNPRHLVRRRGQEARLRCSPMKGHSHVYWYRQLPEEGLKFMVYLQKENIIDESGMPKERFSAEFPKEGPSILRIQQVVRGDSAAYFCASSPGDYEQYFGPGTRLTVT.

Only a few counts were recorded for this clone. The rearrangement joins TRBV7-2 to TRBJ1-5; 11 bases are shared with TRBD1. CDR1 and CDR2 from the germline V gene are SGHTA and FQGNSA. The CDR3 covers 15 residues. The junction had 3 bases not matched to a gene; V was cut back by 5 bases and J by 3 bases. This CDR3 reads CASSRDRGDNQPQHF. The CDR3 DNA reads TGTGCCAGCAGCCGGGACAGGGGGGACAATCAGCCCCAGCATTTT. The whole variable domain, filled in from reference TRBV7-2 and TRBJ1-5, reads GAGVSQSPSNKVTEKGKDVELRCDPISGHTALYWYRQSLGQGLEFLIYFQGNSAPDKSGLPSDRFSAERTGGSVSTLTIQRTQQEDSAVYLCASSRDRGDNQPQHFGDGTRLSIL.

The gene calls are TRBV7-2 and TRBJ2-7, with a tentative D call TRBD1 (5 bases). The CDR3 spans 15 residues. The germline V gene encodes CDR1 SGHTA and CDR2 FQGNSA. The V end was cut by 4 bases, the J end by 0 bases, with 13 bases between. CDR3 in DNA: TGTGCCAGCAGCTCAGGTGGGGCGAGCTCCTACGAGCAGTACTTC. Protein product: CASSSGGASSYEQYF.